This T cell receptor beta chain was found in a study of Graves' ophthalmopathy and Graves' hyperthyroidism. RNA transcripts were the template, and TCR beta CDR3 regions were amplified from them. After a first-round RT-PCR with HTBI primers, a second-round multiplex PCR was run. Using its own MiXCR run on the multiplex PCR reads, TCRdb lists one record per CDR3 protein. The table shows about 550,000 distinct CDR3 sequences, with under 45% occurring only once. This clonotype was picked up a small number of times. The CDR3 consists of 15 residues. The V end lost 5 bases, the J end lost 7 bases, and 18 bases lay between the germline ends. Germline CDR1 is MNHEY and CDR2 is SVGAGI.

This TCR was recovered from an adult man with Graves' hyperthyroidism. The V and J genes are TRBV6-5 and TRBJ1-5, with a weak D call TRBD1 (6 bases). Source material: peripheral blood or thyroid tissue (not recorded which). For the CDR3, the DNA is TGTGCCAGCAGTGAAGCGTTGGCAGGGGTCCAGCCCCAGCATTTT. Translation: CASSEALAGVQPQHF.